This TCR beta chain was identified during a study of human T cells and chemical hapten exposure. TCRdb called the RACE reads again in MiXCR, with one record for every CDR3 protein. Counted here are some 81,000 distinct CDR3 sequences, over 6.5% occurring once; the ten biggest clones make up less than 2%. Time point meaning: healthy volunteer bleed at 6 weeks. Extraction of total RNA was performed on unfractionated whole blood. This clonotype was detected a few times. Between the trimmed V and J ends, which lost 1 base and 9 bases, there was a span of 17 bases. CDR3 size: 15 residues. Per germline, CDR1 MNHEY and CDR2 SMNVEV (reference sequence).

The sequence was obtained from a female donor in good health. Some clones in this sample may be carry-over from other donors' samples. The sample comprised whole blood. The J gene is TRBJ2-3, the V gene TRBV27, with no clear D. CDR3: CASSLFVIGPHTQYF. CDR3 nucleotide sequence: TGTGCCAGCAGTTTATTTGTCATAGGGCCCCACACGCAGTATTTT.